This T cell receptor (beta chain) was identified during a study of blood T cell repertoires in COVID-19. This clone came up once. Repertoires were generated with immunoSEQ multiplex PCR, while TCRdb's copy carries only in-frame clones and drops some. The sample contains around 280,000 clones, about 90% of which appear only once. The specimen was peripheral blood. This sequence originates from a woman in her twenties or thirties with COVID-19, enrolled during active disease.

Written as DNA, the CDR3 is TGTGCCAGCAGTGACAGGGGCTGGGAGCAGTACTTC. Its translation: CASSDRGWEQYF. The chain employs TRBV2 and TRBJ2-7; D possibly corresponds to TRBD1 (6 bases). Trimming shortened V by 3 bases and J by 7 bases, and 10 bases separated the two germline ends. The CDR3 length is 12 residues. Germline V lookup: CDR1 SNHLY, CDR2 FYNNEI. Variable domain in full (rest from reference TRBV2 and TRBJ2-7): EPEVTQTPSHQVTQMGQEVILRCVPISNHLYFYWYRQILGQKVEFLVSFYNNEISEKSEIFDDQFSVERPDGSNFTLKIRSTKLEDSAMYFCASSDRGWEQYFGPGTRLTVT.